The rows below give T cell receptor beta chains drawn from one sample of a study of patients and donors after allogeneic stem cell transplantation. TCRdb re-called the RT-PCR reads with MiXCR, one entry per CDR3 protein. Here the sample spans hundreds of thousands of distinct CDR3 sequences, roughly an eighth being singletons. Sequences were obtained from blood, either unsorted or a sorted T cell fraction (not recorded which). These TCRs come from a human donor who was either an allogeneic HSCT recipient or a stem cell or donor lymphocyte infusion donor (not recorded which). It is not recorded whose cells these are; they may come from a transplant donor. The CDR3 runs from the conserved cysteine through the conserved F or W. The order of the fields is J gene, D gene, V gene, clone size, CDR3 DNA, CDR3 protein. The D gene is left open where the match is weak. The size field is filled for only some rows; it gives once, few, many or a size class.

TRBJ2-3,NA,TRBV21-1,many,TGTGCCAGCAGCAAGTCTAGCGGGAGGGCCACAGATACGCAGTATTTT,CASSKSSGRATDTQYF
TRBJ2-1,NA,TRBV6-2/TRBV6-3,few,TGTGCCAGAAATAGGGCCCCGTACAATGAGCAGTTCTTC,CARNRAPYNEQFF
TRBJ2-2,TRBD2,TRBV9,many,TGTGCCAGCAGCGTAGCGGGGCTAGCGGTGAACACCGGGGAGCTGTTTTTT,CASSVAGLAVNTGELFF
TRBJ2-3,TRBD2,TRBV7-6,once,TGTGCCAGCAGCACCGGACTAGCGGGGGGGCAGGGGACGCAGTATTTT,CASSTGLAGGQGTQYF
TRBJ1-1,NA,TRBV6-5,NA,TGTGCCAGCTACAGGAACACTGAAGCTTTCTTT,CASYRNTEAFF
TRBJ2-7,TRBD2,TRBV5-1,NA,TGCGCCAGCAGCTGGAGCGGGAGAGGGGTCTACGAGCAGTACTTC,CASSWSGRGVYEQYF
TRBJ2-2,NA,TRBV7-8,NA,TGTGCCAGCAGCCGGGGTGGGGGTCGCACCGGGGAGCTGTTTTTT,CASSRGGGRTGELFF
TRBJ2-1,NA,TRBV20-1,NA,TGCAGTGCTAGAGACCCCGGGGCAGTCACCTGGGGCAGTGAGCAGTTCTTC,CSARDPGAVTWGSEQFF
TRBJ2-7,TRBD1,TRBV5-1,NA,TGCGCCAGCAGAACCGGGACAGGGGGTAACTACGAGCAGTACTTC,CASRTGTGGNYEQYF
TRBJ2-2,TRBD2,TRBV5-1,many,TGCGCCAGCAGCCCCCGAGGAGCGGGAGGTAACGGGGAGCTGTTTTTT,CASSPRGAGGNGELFF
TRBJ1-2,NA,TRBV4-3,NA,TGCGCCAGCAGCCAAGATTCGGGTGGCTACACCTTC,CASSQDSGGYTF
TRBJ1-2,NA,TRBV2,few,TGTGCCAGCAGTGAAGCGAACAGTCCCCAGGGTGGCTACACCTTC,CASSEANSPQGGYTF
TRBJ1-4,NA,TRBV6-5,many,TGTGCCAGCAGTTACGGGGGCAGGGTCAAGAGTGAAAAACTGTTTTTT,CASSYGGRVKSEKLFF
TRBJ1-2,TRBD1,TRBV9,NA,TGTGCCAGCAGCCCAGGGACAGTTTGGTCCCGCTATGGCTACACCTTC,CASSPGTVWSRYGYTF
TRBJ2-1,NA,TRBV9,few,TGTGCCAGCAGCGTAGAGGCCGCACCCAATGAGCAGTTCTTC,CASSVEAAPNEQFF
TRBJ2-5,TRBD1,TRBV5-1,few,TGCGCCAGCAGCTTGGGAGGACAGGGGGCGGTTGGAGAGACCCAGTACTTC,CASSLGGQGAVGETQYF
TRBJ2-3,TRBD2,TRBV29-1,NA,TGCAGCGGGGAGCGGACTAGCGGGAGCACAGATACGCAGTATTTT,CSGERTSGSTDTQYF
TRBJ2-7,NA,TRBV30,NA,TGTGCCTGGAGTGTAGATCGGAGCCCCAATATCTACGAGCAGTACTTC,CAWSVDRSPNIYEQYF
TRBJ1-4,NA,TRBV5-1,many,TGCGCCAGCAGCTCAGAAGCAGGGATTGAAAAACTGTTTTTT,CASSSEAGIEKLFF
TRBJ2-7,TRBD1,TRBV7-2,few,TGTGCCAGCAGCCCCCGGACAGGGGGTGGGGAGCAGTACTTC,CASSPRTGGGEQYF
TRBJ2-1,TRBD1,TRBV9,once,TGTGCCAGCAGCGTAGTTGGACAGGGACGATACAATGAGCAGTTCTTC,CASSVVGQGRYNEQFF
TRBJ1-1,NA,TRBV10-2,NA,TGCGCCAGCACAAGCTCAGGGTACACTGACGCTTTCTTT,CASTSSGYTDAFF
TRBJ1-1,NA,TRBV4-2,many,TGTGCCAGCAGCATCGGTACAGTAAACACTGAAGCTTTCTTT,CASSIGTVNTEAFF
TRBJ2-1,TRBD2,TRBV4-2,NA,TGTGCCAGCAGCCAACCCAAGGTAGCGGGAGATATCAATGAGCAGTTCTTC,CASSQPKVAGDINEQFF
TRBJ1-5,NA,TRBV19,NA,TGTGCCACCTGGGGGTTCGGTCAGCCCCAGCATTTT,CATWGFGQPQHF
TRBJ1-2,NA,TRBV15,few,TGTGCCACCAGCAGAGAGGACTATGGCTACACCTTC,CATSREDYGYTF
TRBJ2-2,TRBD2,TRBV5-1,NA,TGCGCCAGCAGCCAGGATTCCGGGACTAGCGGGACCCTCCCGAACACCGGGGAGCTGTTTTTT,CASSQDSGTSGTLPNTGELFF
TRBJ1-6,TRBD1,TRBV2,NA,TGTGCCAGCAGTGAGTTGGGACAGGGTAATTCACCCCTCCACTTT,CASSELGQGNSPLHF
TRBJ2-7,NA,TRBV15,few,TGTGCCACCAGCAGAGATCGAGGATGGGAGCAGTACTTC,CATSRDRGWEQYF
TRBJ1-1,NA,TRBV6-2/TRBV6-3,NA,TGTGCCAGCAGACGGATACAGGAACAGATGAACACTGAAGCTTTCTTT,CASRRIQEQMNTEAFF
TRBJ2-2,TRBD2,TRBV5-1,many,TGCGCCAGCAGAATTGGGACTAAACTGGGGGAGCTGTTTTTT,CASRIGTKLGELFF
TRBJ2-5,NA,TRBV19,NA,TGTGCCAGTAGTCCAGGTCCAGGCCGCCAAGAGACCCAGTACTTC,CASSPGPGRQETQYF
TRBJ1-4,TRBD1,TRBV6-1,NA,TGTGCCAGCAGCCGACAGGGCCTTACTAATGAAAAACTGTTTTTT,CASSRQGLTNEKLFF
TRBJ2-2,NA,TRBV11-2,few,TGTGCCAGCAGCTTAGACCTAACCGGGGAGCTGTTTTTT,CASSLDLTGELFF
TRBJ1-6,TRBD1,TRBV30,NA,TGTGCCTGGTTGAGGTCCGGGACAGGGAATTCACCCCTCCACTTT,CAWLRSGTGNSPLHF
TRBJ1-1,TRBD1,TRBV18,few,TGTGCCAGCTCACTCAGACAGGGAGCGGGCACTGAAGCTTTCTTT,CASSLRQGAGTEAFF
TRBJ2-3,TRBD2,TRBV15,NA,TGTGCCACCAGCAGCGAAGCGGGGAGTGGCACAGATACGCAGTATTTT,CATSSEAGSGTDTQYF
TRBJ2-1,TRBD1,TRBV12-3/TRBV12-4,many,TGTGCCAGCAGTTTAACACAGGGGCCCTACAATGAGCAGTTCTTC,CASSLTQGPYNEQFF
TRBJ1-1,TRBD1,TRBV2,few,TGTGCCAGCAATCGGGACAGTTACACTGAAGCTTTCTTT,CASNRDSYTEAFF
TRBJ2-5,NA,TRBV6-2/TRBV6-3,NA,TGTGCCAGCAGTTACGACGTGGCAGACTACCAAGAGACCCAGTACTTC,CASSYDVADYQETQYF
TRBJ2-7,TRBD2,TRBV7-3,NA,TGTGCCAGCAGCCCCCCCGCGGGAGGGTCCTACGAGCAGTACTTC,CASSPPAGGSYEQYF
TRBJ1-6,NA,TRBV6-5,NA,TGTGCCAGCAGTTATGGTGCACGTTCACCCCTCCACTTT,CASSYGARSPLHF
TRBJ1-4,TRBD1,TRBV5-1,NA,TGCGCCAGCAGCGAAGGACAGGGGCGAATCCCTGAAAAACTGTTTTTT,CASSEGQGRIPEKLFF
TRBJ2-7,NA,TRBV2,many,TGTGCCAGCAGTGAAAAGACACTGTCCTACGAGCAGTACTTC,CASSEKTLSYEQYF
TRBJ2-1,TRBD2,TRBV20-1,many,TGCAGTGCTAGAGCGAGCGGGAGTGGGGGATCTCATGAGCAGTTCTTC,CSARASGSGGSHEQFF
TRBJ2-3,TRBD2,TRBV4-1,few,TGCGCCAGCAGCCAAGTGCTAAGCGGGAGGGCTGCAGATACGCAGTATTTT,CASSQVLSGRAADTQYF
TRBJ2-1,TRBD1,TRBV5-1,many,TGCGCCAGCAGCTTGAGGGTAGGGGGCGGGAATGAGCAGTTCTTC,CASSLRVGGGNEQFF
TRBJ1-5,TRBD1,TRBV5-6,many,TGTGCCAGCAGCTCGGGACAGGGGAATAGCAATCAGCCCCAGCATTTT,CASSSGQGNSNQPQHF
TRBJ2-5,TRBD1,TRBV18,NA,TGTGCCAGCTCACCAGGGACAGGGGAGGTGTACCAAGAGACCCAGTACTTC,CASSPGTGEVYQETQYF
TRBJ2-3,TRBD2,TRBV9,few,TGTGCCAGCAGCAAACTAGCGGGAGGTGGAGATACGCAGTATTTT,CASSKLAGGGDTQYF